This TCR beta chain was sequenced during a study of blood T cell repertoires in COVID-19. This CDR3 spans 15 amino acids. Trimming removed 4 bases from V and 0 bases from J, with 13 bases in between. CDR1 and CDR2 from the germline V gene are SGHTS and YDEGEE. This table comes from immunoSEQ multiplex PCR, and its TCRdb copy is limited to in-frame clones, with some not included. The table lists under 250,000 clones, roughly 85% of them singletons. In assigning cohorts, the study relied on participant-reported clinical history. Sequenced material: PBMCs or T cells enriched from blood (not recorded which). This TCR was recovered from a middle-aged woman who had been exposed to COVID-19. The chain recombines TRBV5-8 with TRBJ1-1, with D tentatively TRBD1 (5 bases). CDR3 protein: CASSLPDTLNTEAFF. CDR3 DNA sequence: TGTGCCAGCAGCCTCCCGGACACCTTGAACACTGAAGCTTTCTTT.